The entry below describes one TCR beta chain. TCRdb keeps only in-frame clones here, not all; method: immunoSEQ multiplex PCR. This table has 65,000 to 85,000 clones, more than 75% appearing once. The V and J ends lost 2 bases and 3 bases respectively, with 7 bases between them. CDR1 and CDR2 from the germline V gene are SGHAT and FQNNGV. The CDR3 extends over 14 amino acids. The data are from a study of blood T cell repertoires in COVID-19. The chain couples TRBV11-2 to TRBJ2-2, with D perhaps TRBD2 (5 bases). Sequencing used peripheral blood. This TCR was sampled from a human donor in a cohort sampled during active COVID-19. The CDR3 nucleotides are TGTGCCAGCAGCTTATTGGAGGACACCGGGGAGCTGTTTTTT. As protein: CASSLLEDTGELFF.